The 5 T cell receptor beta chains below all came from one sample that was sequenced in a study of shared clonotypes between healthy human individuals. TCRdb's table, derived via immunoSEQ multiplex PCR, lists solely in-frame clones and lacks some. The data show hundreds of thousands of clones, 85% to 95% seen once. Naivety among CD8 cells was defined by CD45RO negativity and positive CCR7 selection, thereby excluding terminally differentiated effector memory CD45RA+ cells. Source material: naive CD8+ T cells sorted from blood. The receptors shown here come from a woman in her 30s in good health.

The rearrangement uses TRBV4-1 and TRBJ2-6; D is unclear. CDR1 and CDR2 from the germline V gene are MGHRA and YSYEKL. This CDR3 has 18 amino acids. The V end was cut by 3 bases, the J end by 0 bases, with 15 bases between. As DNA, the CDR3 is TGCGCCAGCAGCCACACCGATAGGCCCCACTCTGGGGCCAACGTCCTGACTTTC. This sequence encodes CASSHTDRPHSGANVLTF.

The chain links TRBV5-4 to TRBJ2-7; 11 bases line up with TRBD2. The CDR3 consists of 14 residues. V trimming: 2 bases; J trimming: 3 bases; junction bases outside the gene matches: 1. Germline lookup yields CDR1 SGHNT and CDR2 YYREEE (reference sequence). The CDR3 sequence is CASSFTSGSYEQYF. The CDR3 coding sequence is TGTGCCAGCAGCTTCACTAGCGGGAGCTACGAGCAGTACTTC. Filled out from reference TRBV5-4 and TRBJ2-7, the complete variable domain reads ETGVTQSPTHLIKTRGQQVTLRCSSQSGHNTVSWYQQALGQGPQFIFQYYREEENGRGNFPPRFSGLQFPNYSSELNVNALELDDSALYLCASSFTSGSYEQYFGPGTRLTVT.

A note on this clone: A junction end diverges from the germline sequence, so it may reflect a read error. The chain couples TRBV11-2 to TRBJ2-7; 9 bases line up with TRBD1. This CDR3 contains 15 residues. The germline CDR1 and CDR2 sequences are SGHAT and FQNNGV. The CDR3 DNA reads as TGTGCCAGCAGCATAGACAGGGGGATGTTATACGAGCAGTACTTC. Amino acids: CASSIDRGMLYEQYF.

About this clone itself: Other DNA sequences from this sample encode an identical CDR3 as well. The V call is TRBV6-5, the J call TRBJ2-7; 7 bases match TRBD2. The junction had 7 bases not matched to a gene; V was cut back by 0 bases and J by 2 bases. The CDR3 sequence is 16 residues long. Germline V gene sequence: CDR1 MNHEY, CDR2 SVGAGI. The CDR3 loop is CASSYSSGGKTYEQYF. In DNA form, the CDR3 reads TGTGCCAGCAGTTACTCGTCCGGGGGGAAAACCTACGAGCAGTACTTC.

The chain couples TRBV23-1 to TRBJ2-7; TRBD1 is a possible D gene (6 bases). TRBV23-1 is labeled an ORF, and its function is uncertain. There are 14 residues in the CDR3. V was cut by 4 bases and J by 4 bases, with 14 bases left in between. The CDR3 DNA reads as TGCGCCAGCAGTCGTAACGGGACACCGTACGAGCAGTACTTC. Protein: CASSRNGTPYEQYF.